The 23 T cell receptor beta chains reported below all come from one sample, sequenced in a study of T cells in Graves' hyperthyroidism and ophthalmopathy (dated by TCRdb to the late 2010s). The protocol used for the library was multiplex PCR. The sequencer listed for this sample is Illumina HiSeq 2000. Amplification of TCR beta CDR3 regions was carried out from RNA transcripts. The TCR CDR3 was subjected to a first round of RT-PCR using the HTBI primer set and the Qiagen OneStep RT-PCR kit. Clones were called with MiXCR by TCRdb after fastp trimmed the public reads at Q25, and only in-frame beta chains were retained. All rows with the same CDR3 protein become a single entry with the most common DNA and genes. This sample has 450,000 to 650,000 distinct CDR3 sequences in its table, and approximately 15% of those were observed once. The ten largest account for roughly 7% of the sample. Material for sequencing was blood. These receptors originate from a young woman with Graves' ophthalmopathy.

At least ten counts were recorded for this clonotype. The rearrangement links TRBV5-6 to TRBJ2-5; TRBD2 matches 7 bases. V gave up 4 bases and J gave up 3 bases; unmatched junction bases: 9. Per the germline V gene, CDR1 is SGHDT and CDR2 is YYEEEE. The CDR3 extends over 15 amino acids. CDR3 bases: TGTGCCAGCAGCCCGAGACTAGCAGATAAAGAGACCCAGTACTTC. Translating it yields CASSPRLADKETQYF.

This clonotype was seen a handful of times. The V gene is TRBV28, the J gene TRBJ2-5; 8 bases agree with TRBD2. CDR1 is MDHEN and CDR2 is SYDVKM in the germline V gene. Losses at the gene ends were 11 bases for V and 5 bases for J; bases not matched to a gene: 22. The CDR3 loop spans 17 amino acids. The CDR3 coding sequence is TGTGCCCGAAGCCGGGGGGGGGGGCAGGGCGTTATCGAGACCCAGTACTTC. Translation: CARSRGGGQGVIETQYF.

The chain joins TRBV10-3 to TRBJ2-6; 15 nucleotides agree with TRBD2. The CDR3 has 16 residues. Germline V gene data show CDR1 as ENHRY and CDR2 as SYGVKD. The trim removed 10 bases at V and 2 bases at J, leaving 3 bases unmatched. The CDR3 spells CASGLAGGTGANVLTF. The CDR3 nucleotides are TGTGCCAGCGGACTAGCGGGAGGGACTGGGGCCAACGTCCTGACTTTC.

This clonotype appeared many times. J is TRBJ1-1 and V is TRBV7-2; D gene uncertain. The CDR3 is made up of 14 amino acids. Germline lookup yields CDR1 SGHTA and CDR2 FQGNSA. The V end was cut by 1 base, the J end by 5 bases, with 11 bases between. CDR3 sequence: CASSLGQVGTEAFF. In DNA, the CDR3 is TGTGCCAGCAGCTTAGGGCAGGTGGGGACTGAAGCTTTCTTT.

Note on this clonotype: This may be a read error: a much more frequent sequence differs by one nucleotide. V usage is TRBV7-3 and J usage is TRBJ2-2; TRBD2 agrees at 8 bases. In germline, CDR1 is SGHTA, CDR2 FQGTGA. V was clipped by 0 bases and J by 6 bases; unmatched bases: 12. The CDR3 covers 18 residues. CDR3 amino acids: CASSLTPTSEREAGELFF. In DNA form, the CDR3 reads TGTGCCAGCAGCTTAACCCCGACTAGCGAGAGAGAGGCCGGGGAGCTGTTTTTT.

This clonotype was observed a handful of times. The V and J genes are TRBV24-1 and TRBJ1-5; 7 positions agree with TRBD1. The CDR3 totals 11 residues. Germline V gene sequence: CDR1 KGHDR, CDR2 SFDVKD. The V and J ends lost 4 bases and 12 bases, in that order; junction bases with no gene match: 2. The CDR3 loop reads CATSETGVQHF. For the CDR3, the DNA is TGTGCCACCAGTGAAACAGGGGTCCAGCATTTT.

This clonotype was counted many times. This chain links TRBV3-1 with TRBJ1-2; TRBD1 agrees at 7 bases. The CDR3 has 13 residues. V gave up 0 bases and J gave up 7 bases; unmatched junction bases: 2. Germline lookup yields CDR1 LGHDT and CDR2 YNNKEL (reference sequence). The CDR3 here is CASSQEGGGGYTF. The CDR3 nucleotides are TGTGCCAGCAGCCAAGAAGGGGGCGGTGGCTACACCTTC.

This clonotype was seen a handful of times. Just one base apart from a much larger clone, this may be a read error. The chain recombines TRBV20-1 with TRBJ2-7, with a tentative D call TRBD2 (6 bases). There are 13 residues in the CDR3. Deletions cut 3 bases from V and 7 bases from J, with 16 bases between. Germline assignment: CDR1 DFQATT and CDR2 SNEGSKA (reference sequence). The CDR3 is CSAREGRFEEQYF. Written as DNA, the CDR3 is TGCAGTGCTAGGGAGGGACGGTTTGAAGAGCAGTACTTC.

The sample holds many counts of this clonotype. The gene calls are TRBV12-3 or TRBV12-4 and TRBJ2-7; possible D gene TRBD1, 6 bases. This CDR3 is built from 14 residues. Trimming took 5 bases from V and 5 from J, leaving 16 bases between them. The CDR3 region is CASSRSVTGHEQYF. CDR3 sequence (DNA): TGTGCCAGCAGTCGGTCGGTTACAGGGCACGAGCAGTACTTC.

As for this clonotype: This may come from a read error, since a much larger clone is one base off. The genes are TRBV5-1 and TRBJ1-1; possibly TRBD1 for D (6 bases). Per germline, CDR1 SGHRS and CDR2 YFSETQ. This CDR3 comprises 11 residues. DNA of the CDR3: TGCACCAGCAGCCCCGGACAGGAAGCTTTCTTT. Amino acids: CTSSPGQEAFF.

This clonotype turned up a few times. The CDR3 region has the DNA TGCGCCAGCAGCCAAGGCGATTTCAGGGGTTCGGAAGAGACCCAGTACTTC. It encodes CASSQGDFRGSEETQYF. The gene calls are TRBV4-1 and TRBJ2-5; the D gene is possibly TRBD1 (6 bases). The length of the CDR3 is 17 residues. V was clipped by 1 base and J by 3 bases, with 18 bases between them. Germline assignment: CDR1 MGHRA and CDR2 YSYEKL.

DNA of the CDR3: TGCAGTGCTAGAGATCCCGCAGACCTTGATGGCTACACCTTC. It specifies CSARDPADLDGYTF. The rearrangement links TRBV20-1 to TRBJ1-2; D remains ambiguous. The CDR3 sequence is 14 residues long. Between the trimmed V and J ends, which lost 0 bases and 6 bases, there was a span of 14 bases. Germline assignment: CDR1 DFQATT and CDR2 SNEGSKA (reference sequence).

This clonotype was seen ten or more times. The chain has TRBV28 and TRBJ2-7, with D uncertain. From germline, CDR1 is MDHEN and CDR2 SYDVKM. The CDR3 is 13 amino acids. The V end lost 5 bases, the J end lost 2 bases, and 10 bases lay between the germline ends. CDR3 DNA sequence: TGTGCCAGCAGTCCCGCTGAGACCTACGAGCAGTACTTC. It encodes CASSPAETYEQYF.

This clonotype was counted ten times or more. The chain has TRBV12-5 and TRBJ2-1, with 11 bases that match TRBD2. The CDR3 has 16 amino acids. Looked up from germline, CDR1 is LGHNT and CDR2 is FRNRAP. Germline trimming cut 5 bases from V and 6 bases from J; bases unmatched to any gene: 9. CDR3 coding DNA: TGTGCTAGTGGTCGCACCCTAGCGGGAGGCGTCAATGAGCAGTTCTTC. This encodes CASGRTLAGGVNEQFF.

This clonotype was observed a handful of times. The chain carries TRBV4-2 and TRBJ2-5, with 8 bases matching TRBD1. Germline V gene data show CDR1 as LGHNA and CDR2 as YNFKEQ. The CDR3 has 15 amino acids. Trimming cost V 4 bases and J 2 bases; bases outside gene matches: 6. CDR3 amino acids: CASSRTTGVQETQYF. The CDR3 nucleotides are TGTGCCAGCAGCCGCACGACAGGGGTGCAAGAGACCCAGTACTTC.

This clonotype was seen at least ten times. The V gene is TRBV28, the J gene TRBJ1-5; D remains ambiguous. This CDR3 is built from 14 residues. Trimming took 3 bases from V and 0 from J, leaving 6 bases between them. CDR1 is MDHEN and CDR2 is SYDVKM in the germline V gene. DNA of the CDR3: TGTGCCAGCAGTTTCTCCGATAGCAATCAGCCCCAGCATTTT. This encodes CASSFSDSNQPQHF.

This clonotype came up many times. The rearrangement uses TRBV2 and TRBJ2-7; D is unresolved. Trimming pared 2 bases from V and 3 bases from J, leaving 5 bases between. Germline-derived CDR1 and CDR2 are SNHLY and FYNNEI. The CDR3 has 12 amino acids. DNA for the CDR3: TGTGCCAGCAGTGAAAAGTTCTACGAGCAGTACTTC. Amino acids: CASSEKFYEQYF.

Note on this clonotype: A much more abundant neighbour one base away suggests this may be a read error. CDR3 DNA sequence: TGTGCCAGCAGTTTAATGGGGGGGACCCAGTACTTC. Translation: CASSLMGGTQYF. The chain combines TRBV12-3 or TRBV12-4 with TRBJ2-5; D may be TRBD2 (6 bases). V shed 2 bases and J shed 7 bases, with 8 bases lying between them. The CDR3 consists of 12 residues.

This clonotype was picked up a small number of times. This sequence joins TRBV6-1 and TRBJ1-2; no reliable D call. The V end was cut by 7 bases, the J end by 2 bases, with 17 bases between. The CDR3 contains 15 residues. Germline CDR1 and CDR2: MNHNS and SASEGT. CDR3 amino acids: CASTPGPLPNYGYTF. CDR3 coding DNA: TGTGCCAGCACCCCCGGGCCCTTACCAAACTATGGCTACACCTTC.

This clonotype was seen repeatedly, ten times or more. The rearrangement uses TRBV28 and TRBJ2-3, with 9 bases matching TRBD2. This CDR3 is built from 15 residues. Germline assignment: CDR1 MDHEN and CDR2 SYDVKM. The junction had 10 bases not matched to a gene; V was cut back by 7 bases and J by 5 bases. The CDR3, as DNA: TGTGCCAGCATCGGCGCGGGAGGGCCGGGAGATACGCAGTATTTT. The encoded protein is CASIGAGGPGDTQYF.

With regard to this clonotype: The germline gene is not matched at one end of the junction; a read error may be the cause. V is TRBV4-1 and J is TRBJ2-7; D gene uncertain. CDR1 MGHRA and CDR2 YSYEKL come from the germline V gene. The CDR3 is made up of 18 amino acids. The chain's CDR3 is CASSQDLYVSKRSYEQHF. The CDR3 nucleotides are TGCGCCAGCAGCCAAGATTTGTATGTGAGTAAACGCTCCTACGAGCAGCACTTC.

This clonotype was counted at least ten times. J is TRBJ2-7 and V is TRBV18; the match to TRBD1 covers 8 bases. Trimming took 3 bases from V and 1 from J; bases not matched to a gene: 2. The germline CDR1 and CDR2 sequences are KGHSH and LQKENI. This CDR3 has 14 amino acids. CDR3 amino acids: CASSPRDRSYEQYF. CDR3 bases: TGTGCCAGCTCACCTCGGGACAGGTCCTACGAGCAGTACTTC.

This clonotype was recorded many times. The chain employs TRBV12-3 or TRBV12-4 and TRBJ2-2; 8 nucleotides match TRBD2. CDR3 length equals 15 residues. Trimming cost V 2 bases and J 4 bases; bases outside gene matches: 3. CDR3 nucleotides: TGTGCCAGCAGTTTAAGGCGGGGGGCCACCGGGGAGCTGTTTTTT. It translates to CASSLRRGATGELFF.